This TCR beta chain was sequenced in a study of naive and memory T cell subsets. This clonotype was seen a few times. Its antigen is undetermined. Findings and limits, study-wide: A few larger clonotypes appeared in naive repertoires, especially CD8, possibly memory cells re-expressing CD45RA.

The beta constant-region primer was an equimolar mix of two oligonucleotides covering TRBC1 and TRBC2. Ligated cDNA was amplified by four rounds of PCR with nested alpha and beta constant-region primers and SP2. An oligonucleotide with the SP2 primer and a 12-nucleotide UMI was ligated to the cDNA 3' end. One entry per CDR3 protein, called by TCRdb with MiXCR from the UMI-ligation and nested PCR reads. Of 150,000 or so distinct CDR3 sequences listed, approximately 24% were seen once; the top ten hold 0.085% to 0.11%. Germline CDR1 is SQVTM and CDR2 is ANQGSEA. The ends were cut back, 3 bases at V and 8 bases at J, with 4 bases in the middle. The CDR3 totals 9 residues.

The sequencing sample was made of naive CD4+ T cells from blood. This TCR derives from a human donor in good health. The rearrangement links TRBV29-1 to TRBJ1-2; D unresolved. CDR3 protein: CSVEGGYTF. Here the CDR3 DNA reads TGCAGCGTTGAGGGCGGCTACACCTTC.